Each of the 22 T cell receptor beta chains below was sequenced from the same sample in a study of shared clonotypes between healthy human individuals. TCRdb's copy holds only in-frame clones and misses some; the assay was immunoSEQ multiplex PCR. The sample holds roughly 530,000 clones, 90% to 96% seen once. Sequencing was performed on naive CD4+ T cells sorted from blood. Subset described: CD45RA+ positively selected. The source is a woman in her thirties in good health.

This chain links TRBV28 with TRBJ1-2; D uncertain. Germline V gene lookup returns CDR1 MDHEN and CDR2 SYDVKM. The CDR3 length is 14 residues. The V and J ends lost 4 bases and 4 bases respectively, with 13 bases between them. DNA for the CDR3: TGTGCCAGCAGTTCTAGGGCGATCCCCTATGGCTACACCTTC. This translates into CASSSRAIPYGYTF.

The table lists this clone with a count of one. The CDR3 here is CASSTVEGWGEQYF. The CDR3 DNA sequence: TGTGCCAGCAGCACTGTTGAGGGGTGGGGCGAGCAGTACTTC. The chain recombines TRBV9 with TRBJ2-7; D may be TRBD1 or TRBD2 (5 bases each). Germline CDR1 SGDLS, CDR2 YYNGEE. Trimming stripped 4 bases from V and 6 bases from J, with 17 bases between. This CDR3 region has 14 residues.

This clone was counted only a few times. As DNA, the CDR3 is TGTGCCAGTAGTATTGCCACCGGGGAGCTGTTTTTT. Translating gives CASSIATGELFF. J is TRBJ2-2 and V is TRBV19; unclear D gene. With 3 bases removed from V and 4 bases from J, the gap between germline ends came to 3 bases. The germline V gene encodes CDR1 LNHDA and CDR2 SQIVND (reference sequence). The CDR3 has 12 residues.

The CDR3 bases are TGTGCCAGCAGCTTAATCTCCGGGGAGCTGTTTTTT. This codes for CASSLISGELFF. The rearrangement uses TRBV7-6 and TRBJ2-2, with D hard to call. The CDR3 consists of 12 residues. From germline, CDR1 is SGHVS and CDR2 FNYEAQ. V gave up 2 bases and J gave up 6 bases, with 4 bases separating them.

The chain joins TRBV6-6 to TRBJ2-7; the match to TRBD1 covers 8 bases. Trimming took 0 bases from V and 5 from J; bases not matched to a gene: 6. CDR3 length equals 15 residues. CDR1 is MNHNY, CDR2 SVGAGI, per germline (reference sequence). Written as DNA, the CDR3 is TGTGCCAGCAGTTACTCACCGGACAGGGCCCACGAGCAGTACTTC. Translated: CASSYSPDRAHEQYF.

The rearrangement links TRBV20-1 to TRBJ2-7; D is ambiguous. The CDR3 is 11 residues long. Germline V gene data show CDR1 as DFQATT and CDR2 as SNEGSKA (reference sequence). V was cut by 4 bases and J by 7 bases, with 11 bases left in between. The CDR3 region is CSAKKATEQYF. As DNA, the CDR3 is TGCAGTGCTAAGAAAGCGACAGAGCAGTACTTC.

V usage is TRBV7-7 and J usage is TRBJ2-6, with D possibly being TRBD1 (6 bases). V lost 4 bases and J lost 3, with 10 bases in between. Germline V CDR1 and CDR2: SSHAT, FNYEAQ (reference sequence). The CDR3 runs to 15 residues. The CDR3 bases are TGTGCCAGCAGCTCAGGGGTCCTTGGGGCCAACGTCCTGACTTTC. It codes for CASSSGVLGANVLTF.

The chain employs TRBV4-1 and TRBJ2-1; unclear D gene. The V end was cut by 1 base, the J end by 8 bases, with 15 bases between. Germline V gene sequence: CDR1 MGHRA, CDR2 YSYEKL. The CDR3 sequence is 15 residues long. CDR3 coding DNA: TGCGCCAGCAGCCAAGCTGGAATCAGCAAGGATGAGCAGTTCTTC. The encoded protein is CASSQAGISKDEQFF.

V usage is TRBV15 and J usage is TRBJ1-1; no firm D call. The V end was cut by 1 base, the J end by 3 bases, with 12 bases between. Germline-derived CDR1 and CDR2 are LNHNV and YYDKDF (reference sequence). The CDR3 length is 15 residues. The CDR3 region has the DNA TGTGCCACCAGCAGAGGCGGGGTTGTTTACACTGAAGCTTTCTTT. It specifies CATSRGGVVYTEAFF.

The V and J genes are TRBV6-5 and TRBJ2-7; 7 bases match TRBD1. Germline CDR1 reads MNHEY; CDR2 reads SVGAGI. V was clipped by 2 bases and J by 5 bases; unmatched bases: 3. The CDR3 runs to 13 residues. In DNA, the CDR3 is TGTGCCAGCAGTTACGACAGGGTCGACGAGCAGTACTTC. It encodes CASSYDRVDEQYF.

The rearrangement joins TRBV14 to TRBJ1-2; D perhaps matches TRBD1 (6 bases). V gave up 4 bases and J gave up 4 bases, with 10 bases separating them. The CDR3 is made up of 13 amino acids. CDR1 is SGHDN, CDR2 FVKESK, per germline. CDR3 nucleotide sequence: TGTGCCAGCAGCCTACAGGGATCCTATGGCTACACCTTC. The encoded protein is CASSLQGSYGYTF.

This clone was counted once. This chain links TRBV25-1 with TRBJ2-7; possible D gene TRBD1, 5 bases. Trimming stripped 5 bases from V and 6 bases from J, with 20 bases between. The CDR3 loop spans 15 amino acids. Looked up from germline, CDR1 is MGHDK and CDR2 is SYGVNS. As DNA, the CDR3 is TGTGCCAGCAGTACGCTTCAGGGTAGGAGTACCGAGCAGTACTTC. Amino acid sequence: CASSTLQGRSTEQYF.

This clone was seen only once. The chain carries TRBV9 and TRBJ2-5, with a weak D call TRBD1 (6 bases). The J call is in doubt because the DNA end fits TRBJ2-7 better. Germline V lookup: CDR1 SGDLS, CDR2 YYNGEE. The CDR3 extends over 15 amino acids. The CDR3: CASSLGQDSSYEQYF. As DNA, the CDR3 is TGTGCCAGCAGCCTCGGGCAGGACAGCTCCTACGAGCAGTACTTC.

This clone was seen a single time. CDR3 nucleotides: TGTGCTAGTGGTTGGGAGAACTATGGCTACACCTTC. It specifies CASGWENYGYTF. This chain connects TRBV12-5 to TRBJ1-2; D remains unclear. V lost 4 bases and J 2 bases, leaving 5 bases between the germline ends. Germline assignment: CDR1 LGHNT and CDR2 FRNRAP. CDR3 length: 12 residues. The entire variable domain, with the rest obtained from reference TRBV12-5 and TRBJ1-2, is as follows: DARVTQTPRHKVTEMGQEVTMRCQPILGHNTVFWYRQTMMQGLELLAYFRNRAPLDDSGMPKDRFSAEMPDATLATLKIQPSEPRDSAVYFCASGWENYGYTFGSGTRLTVV.

V is TRBV28 and J is TRBJ1-6; D is undetermined. V was shortened by 7 bases and J by 10 bases, with 8 bases between the two germline ends. The germline CDR1 and CDR2 sequences are MDHEN and SYDVKM. This CDR3 is built from 11 residues. The CDR3 coding sequence is TGTGCCAGCACCCAGGCGTCACCCCTCCACTTT. Protein product: CASTQASPLHF.

CDR3 loop: CASNAALNEQFF. The DNA of the CDR3 is TGCGCCAGCAACGCGGCACTCAATGAGCAGTTCTTC. The V call is TRBV10-2, the J call TRBJ2-1; the D is unclear. Germline CDR1 and CDR2: WSHSY and SAAADI. Trimming stripped 7 bases from V and 6 bases from J, with 10 bases between. CDR3 length: 12 residues.

This clone appeared a single time. The rearrangement uses TRBV23-1 and TRBJ2-5, with TRBD1 identical over 7 bases. TRBV23-1 is identified as an open reading frame with a role that is uncertain. The CDR3 totals 15 residues. The junction had 7 bases not matched to a gene; V was cut back by 4 bases and J by 2 bases. CDR3 bases: TGCGCCAGCAGTCTAGGGGACAGCGATCAAGAGACCCAGTACTTC. This sequence encodes CASSLGDSDQETQYF.

The chain combines TRBV18 with TRBJ2-7; 9 bases are a match to TRBD1. The CDR3 contains 14 residues. Germline assignment: CDR1 KGHSH and CDR2 LQKENI. Trimming at V came to 6 bases and at J to 4 bases, leaving 7 bases not matched to a gene. The CDR3 loop is CASSGDRAFYEQYF. CDR3 nucleotide sequence: TGTGCCAGCTCGGGGGACAGGGCATTTTACGAGCAGTACTTC.

This clone was recorded only once. The chain uses TRBV29-1 and TRBJ1-2; a possible D gene is TRBD1 (5 bases). V lost 5 bases and J lost 9, with 13 bases in between. Germline lookup yields CDR1 SQVTM and CDR2 ANQGSEA. The CDR3 runs 11 residues. This CDR3 is CSVSGPDSYTF. CDR3 sequence (DNA): TGCAGCGTTTCGGGTCCGGACAGCTACACCTTC. The whole variable domain, remainder taken from reference TRBV29-1 and TRBJ1-2, is SAVISQKPSRDICQRGTSLTIQCQVDSQVTMMFWYRQQPGQSLTLIATANQGSEATYESGFVIDKFPISRPNLTFSTLTVSNMSPEDSSIYLCSVSGPDSYTFGSGTRLTVV.

V usage is TRBV4-1 and J usage is TRBJ2-1; 7 bases match TRBD1. Germline V lookup: CDR1 MGHRA, CDR2 YSYEKL. With 4 bases clipped from V and 8 bases from J, the junction kept 11 bases outside the gene matches. The CDR3 contains 15 residues. CDR3 nucleotides: TGCGCCAGCAGCCTAACAGGGGTTTGGAGCGATGAGCAGTTCTTC. Protein product: CASSLTGVWSDEQFF.

The chain joins TRBV29-1 to TRBJ2-3, with 12 bases identical to TRBD2. CDR3 length: 14 residues. Germline V gene data show CDR1 as SQVTM and CDR2 as ANQGSEA. V lost 7 bases and J lost 0; bases outside the gene matches: 2. CDR3: CSGGTSGSTDTQYF. Written as DNA, the CDR3 is TGCAGCGGGGGGACTAGCGGGAGCACAGATACGCAGTATTTT.

This chain joins TRBV28 and TRBJ2-5; D gene ambiguous. Germline V gives CDR1 MDHEN, CDR2 SYDVKM. The V gene lost 6 bases and the J gene lost 5 bases, with 10 bases spanning the gap. The CDR3 spans 12 residues. The CDR3 protein is CASRSLGETQYF. The CDR3 bases are TGTGCCAGCAGGTCCCTGGGGGAGACCCAGTACTTC. Supplemented by reference TRBV28 and TRBJ2-5, the full variable domain reads DVKVTQSSRYLVKRTGEKVFLECVQDMDHENMFWYRQDPGLGLRLIYFSYDVKMKEKGDIPEGYSVSREKKERFSLILESASTNQTSMYLCASRSLGETQYFGPGTRLLVL.